This TCR beta chain was identified during a study of blood T cell repertoires in COVID-19. Trimming cost V 5 bases and J 9 bases, with 11 bases left between them. The length of the CDR3 is 11 residues. The germline gives CDR1 SGHAT, CDR2 FQNNGV. Profiling relied on immunoSEQ multiplex PCR, and the TCRdb table lists in-frame clones only, not all of them. The sample has 250,000 to 400,000 clones, 85% seen once. The receptor was isolated from a woman in her thirties who had been exposed to COVID-19. Sequencing used PBMCs or T cells enriched from blood (not recorded which). V usage is TRBV11-2 and J usage is TRBJ2-7; D might be TRBD2 (5 bases). This chain's CDR3 is CASSRGSGQYF. The DNA of the CDR3 is TGTGCCAGCAGCCGCGGGTCGGGGCAGTACTTC.